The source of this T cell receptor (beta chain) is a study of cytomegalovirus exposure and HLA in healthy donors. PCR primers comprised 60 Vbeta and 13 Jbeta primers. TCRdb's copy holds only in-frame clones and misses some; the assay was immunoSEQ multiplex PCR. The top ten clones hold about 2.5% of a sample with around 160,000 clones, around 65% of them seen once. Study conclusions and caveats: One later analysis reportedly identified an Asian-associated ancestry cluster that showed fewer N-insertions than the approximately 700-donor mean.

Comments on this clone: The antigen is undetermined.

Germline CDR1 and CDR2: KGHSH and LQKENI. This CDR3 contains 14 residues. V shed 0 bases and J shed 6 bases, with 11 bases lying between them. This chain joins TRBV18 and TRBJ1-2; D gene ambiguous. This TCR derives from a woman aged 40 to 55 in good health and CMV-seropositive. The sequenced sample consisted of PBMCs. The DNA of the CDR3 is TGTGCCAGCTCACCACCGGCAGGCAACCATGGCTACACCTTC. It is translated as CASSPPAGNHGYTF.